Listed below are T cell receptor beta chains from one sample, sequenced in a study of blood T cell repertoires in COVID-19. This table comes from immunoSEQ multiplex PCR, and its TCRdb copy is limited to in-frame clones, with some not included. Here the sample spans roughly 230,000 clones, 89% being singletons. The sample was peripheral blood. These receptors were taken from a middle-aged woman who had recovered from COVID-19. The CDR3 runs from the conserved cysteine through the conserved F or W. D genes are given only for firm matches.

J: TRBJ1-6
D: -
V: TRBV4-2
CDR3: CASSQLRDGGSPLHF

J: TRBJ1-5
D: -
V: TRBV30
CDR3: CAWNRVPNQPQHF

J: TRBJ1-5
D: -
V: TRBV3-1/TRBV3-2
CDR3: CASSQGNRAKQPQHF

J: TRBJ2-1
D: TRBD2
V: TRBV11-2
CDR3: CASSRGTSGHYNEQFF

J: TRBJ1-1
D: TRBD1
V: TRBV28
CDR3: CAAGRGRTEAFF

J: TRBJ2-5
D: -
V: TRBV7-3
CDR3: CASSSTGTNGETQYF

J: TRBJ2-6
D: -
V: TRBV7-3
CDR3: CASSLRLNSGANVLTF

J: TRBJ1-6
D: TRBD1
V: TRBV19
CDR3: CASSIRDRGLDSPLHF

J: TRBJ1-6
D: TRBD1
V: TRBV6-5
CDR3: CASRMGTGGGSPLHF

J: TRBJ2-1
D: TRBD2
V: TRBV5-4
CDR3: CASSWGISGTYNEQFF

J: TRBJ2-3
D: -
V: TRBV5-1
CDR3: CASSLAVAYTDTQYF

J: TRBJ2-2
D: TRBD1
V: TRBV19
CDR3: CASSPVQGANTGELFF

J: TRBJ2-3
D: TRBD2
V: TRBV7-2
CDR3: CASSFGLAGDAQYF

J: TRBJ1-5
D: -
V: TRBV4-1
CDR3: CASSQEPAVQPQHF

J: TRBJ1-2
D: -
V: TRBV18
CDR3: CASSNGEGLGYTF

J: TRBJ1-4
D: TRBD1
V: TRBV12-3/TRBV12-4
CDR3: CASSGQGEEKLFF

J: TRBJ2-1
D: -
V: TRBV19
CDR3: CASSTTGGNNEQFF

J: TRBJ1-4
D: -
V: TRBV5-6
CDR3: CASTLTGSGGKLFF

J: TRBJ2-1
D: TRBD2
V: TRBV11-3
CDR3: CASRRRSGDDENEQFF

J: TRBJ1-4
D: -
V: TRBV5-4
CDR3: CASSLAGFGEKLFF

J: TRBJ1-1
D: TRBD1
V: TRBV12-3/TRBV12-4
CDR3: CASRTGAGAEAFF

J: TRBJ2-2
D: -
V: TRBV10-3
CDR3: CASRGIGELFF

J: TRBJ2-1
D: -
V: TRBV2
CDR3: CASSDGVNEQFF

J: TRBJ2-4
D: TRBD2
V: TRBV19
CDR3: CASRVTSGSPVDIQYF

J: TRBJ1-1
D: -
V: TRBV11-2
CDR3: CASSLGTANLNTEAFF

J: TRBJ2-5
D: -
V: TRBV2
CDR3: CASTVFEETQYF

J: TRBJ2-7
D: -
V: TRBV3-1/TRBV3-2
CDR3: CASSQDYPGGGYEQYF

J: TRBJ2-1
D: TRBD1
V: TRBV27
CDR3: CASSGQGTYNEQFF

J: TRBJ2-1
D: TRBD2
V: TRBV4-3
CDR3: CASSQDGAGALNEQFF

J: TRBJ2-5
D: TRBD1
V: TRBV19
CDR3: CASRGTGEETQYF

J: TRBJ2-5
D: -
V: TRBV3-1/TRBV3-2
CDR3: CASSQVRGETQYF

J: TRBJ1-5
D: TRBD1
V: TRBV28
CDR3: CASSKGQSNQPQHF

J: TRBJ2-1
D: TRBD2
V: TRBV24-1
CDR3: CATSSGTSGSFRQWEQFF

J: TRBJ2-4
D: TRBD2
V: TRBV6-1
CDR3: CASSVDSFISGGTHKNIQYF

J: TRBJ2-1
D: TRBD1
V: TRBV6-2/TRBV6-3
CDR3: CASSGQGASYNEQFF

J: TRBJ2-7
D: TRBD1
V: TRBV3-1/TRBV3-2
CDR3: CASSRTGTGEQYF

J: TRBJ1-2
D: -
V: TRBV6-2/TRBV6-3
CDR3: CASSDRWTNYGYTF

J: TRBJ2-5
D: TRBD2
V: TRBV5-1
CDR3: CASSLTPSGAYQETQYF

J: TRBJ2-3
D: -
V: TRBV5-6
CDR3: CASSLVLGTYTDTQYF

J: TRBJ2-4
D: TRBD1
V: TRBV19
CDR3: CASSTPTGTENIQYF

J: TRBJ1-2
D: -
V: TRBV6-5
CDR3: CASRLTETGGYTF

J: TRBJ1-5
D: TRBD1
V: TRBV28
CDR3: CASSPQWGPGGIVGHQPQHF

J: TRBJ1-2
D: TRBD1
V: TRBV7-8
CDR3: CASSPLLRQGAYYGYTF

J: TRBJ1-2
D: TRBD1
V: TRBV6-5
CDR3: CASSPGQYYGYTF

J: TRBJ1-1
D: -
V: TRBV5-1
CDR3: CASSKTANTEAFF

J: TRBJ2-7
D: -
V: TRBV6-5
CDR3: CASGRGSYEQYF

J: TRBJ2-2
D: -
V: TRBV11-2
CDR3: CASGLTGSNTGELFF

J: TRBJ2-3
D: -
V: TRBV9
CDR3: CASSVSALPDTQYF